Shown below are 30 T cell receptor beta chains from a single sample sequenced in a study of blood T cell repertoires in COVID-19 (dated by TCRdb to about 2020). Receptor libraries were prepared by the immunoSEQ multiplex PCR assay. TCRdb re-hosts the immuneACCESS table, in-frame sequences only. Its copies lack some clones; in the studies checked, an unresolved V gene accounts for under half of them, and the cause for the rest is not known. The table for this sample lists 60,000 to 85,000 clones; 90% to 95% of them were counted only once. The ten largest clones take up around 7.8% of the sample. Sequencing was done on a sample of peripheral blood. The receptors derive from a man aged 35-49 years with COVID-19, enrolled during active disease.

This chain joins TRBV4-1 and TRBJ1-2, with 8 bases lining up with TRBD1. Losses at the gene ends were 1 base for V and 5 bases for J; bases not matched to a gene: 9. The CDR3 consists of 16 residues. The germline V gene has CDR1 MGHRA and CDR2 YSYEKL. CDR3 coding DNA: TGCGCCAGCAGCCAAGCCTGGGTCGGGACAGGTTATGGCTACACCTTC. Its protein product is CASSQAWVGTGYGYTF.

This clone was counted only a few times. The V gene is TRBV7-9, the J gene TRBJ1-2; 9 bases are shared with TRBD1. Trimming removed 6 bases from V and 2 bases from J; junction bases left unmatched: 10. Germline V gene sequence: CDR1 SEHNR, CDR2 FQNEAQ (reference sequence). CDR3 size: 16 residues. This CDR3 is CASRRNPGTGNYGYTF. The CDR3 coding sequence is TGTGCCAGCAGGCGCAACCCTGGGACAGGGAACTATGGCTACACCTTC.

The V call is TRBV5-1, the J call TRBJ1-2; weak D call: TRBD1 (5 bases). The CDR3 is made up of 13 amino acids. In germline, CDR1 is SGHRS, CDR2 YFSETQ. V lost 1 base, J lost 8 bases, and 12 bases lay in between. This CDR3 reads CASSLSREGGYTF. The CDR3 nucleotides are TGCGCCAGCAGCTTGAGCAGGGAAGGAGGCTACACCTTC.

This rearrangement joins TRBV30 to TRBJ1-2; D call uncertain. The V gene lost 1 base and the J gene lost 4 bases, with 7 bases spanning the gap. The CDR3 loop spans 12 amino acids. Germline V gene data show CDR1 as GTSNPN and CDR2 as SVGIG (reference sequence). In DNA, the CDR3 is TGTGCCTGGAGTGACACAGCCTATGGCTACACCTTC. Protein product: CAWSDTAYGYTF.

V and J are TRBV6-6 and TRBJ1-2; D unclear. Germline-derived CDR1 and CDR2 are MNHNY and SVGAGI (reference sequence). This CDR3 has 15 residues. Trimming left V 2 bases short and J 4 bases short, with 14 bases between. The CDR3 DNA sequence: TGTGCCAGCAGTTACGGGCTCCGGAGGATCTATGGCTACACCTTC. This codes for CASSYGLRRIYGYTF.

The chain links TRBV6-5 to TRBJ2-2; a weak D match, TRBD2 (6 bases). This CDR3 has 15 amino acids. Germline V gene sequence: CDR1 MNHEY, CDR2 SVGAGI. The V end lost 7 bases, the J end lost 6 bases, and 18 bases lay between the germline ends. CDR3 in amino acids: CASTRGQEGAGELFF. DNA for the CDR3: TGTGCCAGCACTCGAGGGCAGGAGGGTGCCGGGGAGCTGTTTTTT.

The V and J genes are TRBV5-1 and TRBJ2-3, with 9 bases that match TRBD2. The CDR3 has 16 amino acids. The germline CDR1 and CDR2 sequences are SGHRS and YFSETQ. The V gene end was trimmed by 0 bases and the J gene end by 6 bases; junction bases not matched to a gene: 8. The CDR3 nucleotides are TGCGCCAGCAGCTTGGCGGGGCGGGGGGGCCCCGATACGCAGTATTTT. This encodes CASSLAGRGGPDTQYF. The complete variable domain, with remaining parts taken from reference TRBV5-1 and TRBJ2-3, reads KAGVTQTPRYLIKTRGQQVTLSCSPISGHRSVSWYQQTPGQGLQFLFEYFSETQRNKGNFPGRFSGRQFSNSRSEMNVSTLELGDSALYLCASSLAGRGGPDTQYFGPGTRLTVL.

V gene TRBV5-1 combines with J gene TRBJ2-6, with unresolved D. This CDR3 is 15 amino acids long. V shed 0 bases and J shed 1 base, with 5 bases lying between them. The germline CDR1 and CDR2 sequences are SGHRS and YFSETQ. CDR3 sequence (DNA): TGCGCCAGCAGCTTGGGTAGATCTGGGGCCAACGTCCTGACTTTC. Translation gives CASSLGRSGANVLTF.

As regards this clone: A junction end diverges from the germline sequence, so it may reflect a read error. J is TRBJ2-2 and V is TRBV9, with TRBD2 identical over 7 bases. The CDR3 covers 14 residues. CDR1 and CDR2 (germline): SGDLS, YYNGEE. The CDR3 DNA sequence: TGTGCCAGTAGCGGGCACACGAACACCGGGGAGCTGTTTTTT. This sequence encodes CASSGHTNTGELFF.

The chain has TRBV6-2 or TRBV6-3 and TRBJ2-3; 12 bases are a match to TRBD2. The CDR3 contains 15 residues. J lost 4 bases, V lost 4 bases, and 3 bases had no gene match. Germline CDR1 reads MNHEY; CDR2 reads SVGEGT. The chain's CDR3 is CASSSSGGAPDTQYF. The CDR3 DNA is TGTGCCAGCAGTTCTAGCGGGGGGGCGCCAGATACGCAGTATTTT.

The V gene is TRBV6-1, the J gene TRBJ2-1, with D possibly matching TRBD1 (5 bases). V dropped 0 bases and J dropped 7 bases, with 7 bases sitting between them. There are 13 residues in the CDR3. The germline V gene encodes CDR1 MNHNS and CDR2 SASEGT. CDR3 nucleotides: TGTGCCAGCAGTGAAGCGACAGCGAATGAGCAGTTCTTC. Translated, it gives CASSEATANEQFF.

The genes are TRBV28 and TRBJ1-1; D may be TRBD1 (6 bases). Per germline, CDR1 MDHEN and CDR2 SYDVKM. The CDR3 is 15 amino acids. V was pared by 5 bases and J by 6 bases, with 19 bases between. CDR3 loop: CASSRAGTLNSEAFF. The CDR3 DNA reads as TGTGCCAGCAGTCGCGCCGGGACACTAAATTCTGAAGCTTTCTTT.

This chain connects TRBV28 to TRBJ1-4; D gene ambiguous. Germline-derived CDR1 and CDR2 are MDHEN and SYDVKM. V lost 5 bases and J 8 bases, leaving 15 bases between the germline ends. This CDR3 has 14 amino acids. The CDR3 protein is CASSPVREGEKLFF. The CDR3, as DNA: TGTGCCAGCAGTCCCGTGAGGGAAGGGGAAAAACTGTTTTTT.

The chain carries TRBV6-5 and TRBJ1-2, with TRBD1 matching over 10 bases. V shed 6 bases, J shed 4 bases, and the junction held 5 bases outside the gene matches. Per germline, CDR1 MNHEY and CDR2 SVGAGI. The CDR3 has 14 amino acids. This CDR3 is CASRGTGEGYGYTF. Written as DNA, the CDR3 is TGTGCCAGCAGGGGGACAGGGGAGGGCTATGGCTACACCTTC.

The chain recombines TRBV28 with TRBJ1-6; a possible D gene is TRBD1 (5 bases). V lost 3 bases, J lost 0 bases, and 15 bases lay in between. The CDR3 consists of 18 residues. CDR1 is MDHEN and CDR2 is SYDVKM in the germline V gene. The CDR3 DNA reads TGTGCCAGCAGTTTCCGCAGGGCAAGGAGCTCCTATAATTCACCCCTCCACTTT. It specifies CASSFRRARSSYNSPLHF.

CDR3 loop: CASSPGTGGTHLNTEAFF. In DNA form, the CDR3 reads TGTGCCAGCAGCCCCGGGACAGGGGGCACCCATCTGAACACTGAAGCTTTCTTT. V usage is TRBV2 and J usage is TRBJ1-1, with 12 bases aligning to TRBD1. Germline CDR1 SNHLY, CDR2 FYNNEI. The CDR3 is 18 residues long. V shed 6 bases, J shed 0 bases, and the junction held 11 bases outside the gene matches.

The chain carries TRBV10-3 and TRBJ2-2; maybe TRBD1 (5 bases). V was pared by 0 bases and J by 6 bases, with 11 bases between. Germline CDR1 is ENHRY and CDR2 is SYGVKD. This CDR3 is built from 15 residues. The CDR3 DNA follows: TGTGCCATCAGTGAGTCCTCAGGGCTCGCCGGGGAGCTGTTTTTT. It specifies CAISESSGLAGELFF.

The chain employs TRBV20-1 and TRBJ2-2; no definite D call. The V and J ends lost 3 bases and 3 bases respectively, with 2 bases between them. Germline CDR1 and CDR2: DFQATT and SNEGSKA (reference sequence). The CDR3 loop spans 11 amino acids. The CDR3 loop is CSASYTGELFF. The CDR3 DNA reads as TGCAGTGCTAGCTACACCGGGGAGCTGTTTTTT.

This chain uses TRBV4-1 with TRBJ2-5; 8 bases are a match to TRBD2. The CDR3 has 16 residues. J lost 5 bases, V lost 1 base, and 9 bases had no gene match. The germline CDR1 and CDR2 sequences are MGHRA and YSYEKL. The CDR3 DNA reads as TGCGCCAGCAGCCAAGCGAATAGCGGGGTTGGCGAGACCCAGTACTTC. Protein: CASSQANSGVGETQYF.

The V gene is TRBV11-1, the J gene TRBJ1-3, with no clear D. Germline CDR1 is SGHAT and CDR2 is FQDESV (reference sequence). With 2 bases removed from V and 4 bases from J, the gap between germline ends came to 6 bases. This CDR3 comprises 13 residues. The CDR3 nucleotides read TGTGCCAGCAGCTTACGGTCCGGAAACACCATATATTTT. This gives the protein CASSLRSGNTIYF.

The chain links TRBV18 to TRBJ1-1, with TRBD1 as a possible D gene (6 bases). Trimming left V 3 bases short and J 3 bases short, with 8 bases between. Germline V gives CDR1 KGHSH, CDR2 LQKENI. This CDR3 spans 13 amino acids. DNA of the CDR3: TGTGCCAGCTCACCTGGACAGTACACTGAAGCTTTCTTT. Its translation is CASSPGQYTEAFF.

The chain uses TRBV19 and TRBJ1-2, with a tentative D call TRBD1 (5 bases). Looked up from germline, CDR1 is LNHDA and CDR2 is SQIVND (reference sequence). The CDR3 loop spans 13 amino acids. Trimming pared 6 bases from V and 1 base from J, leaving 9 bases between. In nucleotides, the CDR3 is TGTGCCAGTAGGACAGCTGATAACTATGGCTACACCTTC. Its translation: CASRTADNYGYTF.

This chain joins TRBV5-1 and TRBJ1-4; 9 nucleotides agree with TRBD1. With 3 bases clipped from V and 8 bases from J, the junction kept 5 bases outside the gene matches. Germline CDR1 and CDR2: SGHRS and YFSETQ. The CDR3 is made up of 14 amino acids. CDR3 DNA sequence: TGCGCCAGCAGCTCACAGGGGGCAGAAGAAAAACTGTTTTTT. Amino acids: CASSSQGAEEKLFF.

The chain is built from TRBV18 and TRBJ2-1, with 11 bases that match TRBD2. Germline-derived CDR1 and CDR2 are KGHSH and LQKENI. Trimming took 1 base from V and 7 from J; bases not matched to a gene: 6. The CDR3 has 16 amino acids. CDR3 DNA: TGTGCCAGCTCACCACGAGGTAGCGGGGGGGCGAATGAGCAGTTCTTC. This gives the protein CASSPRGSGGANEQFF.

This clone showed up just once. The chain employs TRBV29-1 and TRBJ1-2; 8 bases align to TRBD1. The CDR3 spans 13 residues. CDR1 and CDR2 from the germline V gene are SQVTM and ANQGSEA. J lost 3 bases, V lost 7 bases, and 7 bases had no gene match. The CDR3 loop is CSGTGQGHYGYTF. The CDR3 DNA sequence: TGCAGCGGGACCGGACAGGGTCACTATGGCTACACCTTC.

This clone has just one count. The chain employs TRBV5-4 and TRBJ2-7; TRBD2 might be the D (6 bases). V was pared by 4 bases and J by 8 bases, with 13 bases between. Per germline, CDR1 SGHNT and CDR2 YYREEE (reference sequence). The CDR3 has 12 amino acids. This CDR3 is CASSSRDSKQYF. CDR3 coding DNA: TGTGCCAGCAGCAGCCGGGACTCCAAGCAGTACTTC.

The gene calls are TRBV6-5 and TRBJ2-7; TRBD1 might be the D (5 bases). The germline V and J ends were trimmed by 6 bases and 0 bases, with 9 bases remaining between them. Germline V CDR1 and CDR2: MNHEY, SVGAGI. CDR3 length equals 13 residues. CDR3 nucleotide sequence: TGTGCCAGCAGACAGGTCCTCTCCTACGAGCAGTACTTC. Its protein is CASRQVLSYEQYF.

The V call is TRBV19, the J call TRBJ1-3; maybe TRBD1 (6 bases). The V end was cut by 4 bases, the J end by 4 bases, with 14 bases between. The CDR3 contains 15 residues. Germline V gives CDR1 LNHDA, CDR2 SQIVND (reference sequence). The DNA for the CDR3 is TGTGCCAGTAGTACCCACAGGGAAGGAGGAAACACCATATATTTT. This encodes CASSTHREGGNTIYF.

DNA for the CDR3: TGTGCCTGGAGAACAGGGTCGGCGGGAAACACCATATATTTT. Encoded protein: CAWRTGSAGNTIYF. The rearrangement uses TRBV30 and TRBJ1-3, with D possibly TRBD1 on 6 matching bases. V was pared by 3 bases and J by 4 bases, with 13 bases between. CDR1 and CDR2 (germline): GTSNPN, SVGIG (reference sequence). The CDR3 loop spans 14 amino acids.

This clone occurred once. The chain carries TRBV5-1 and TRBJ2-3; 8 bases map to TRBD1. V was pared by 4 bases and J by 0 bases, with 4 bases of the junction left unmatched. The CDR3 runs 15 residues. The germline gives CDR1 SGHRS, CDR2 YFSETQ. CDR3 region: CASSVQGASTDTQYF. The CDR3 DNA reads TGCGCCAGCAGCGTCCAGGGGGCTAGCACAGATACGCAGTATTTT.